This T cell receptor beta chain comes out of a study of regulatory dendritic cells for organ transplantation (dated by TCRdb to the late 2010s). Regarding the research as a whole: Sorted naive and memory CD4+ and CD8+ T cells had their TCRbeta repertoires sequenced both before and after allostimulation with either regulatory or mature dendritic cells. Overall study results and their limits: Repertoires were highly diverse in naive CD4+ and CD8+ T cells, less diverse in memory cells, and most oligoclonal in memory CD8+ cells. The authors pointed out considerable heterogeneity between individuals in the alloreactive memory CD8+ T cell pool, and only a couple of subjects were sequenced. In both subjects, allostimulation led to expansion of memory CD8+ clones, though the expansion induced by regulatory dendritic cells appeared to be more limited than that induced by mature dendritic cells. Among the resting subsets, the most alloreactive TCR clonotypes were found in memory CD8+ T cells.

V was cut back by 1 base and J by 4 bases, leaving a gap of 10 bases between them. CDR1 SGHVS and CDR2 FQNEAQ were looked up in the germline V gene. Measured from the cysteine to the phenylalanine, the CDR3 is 14 residues long. The sequence is cut down to CDR3 DNA, 42 bases in frame from base 1. Multiplexed two-step PCR with Vbeta-specific forward primers and Jbeta-specific reverse primers was used to amplify TCRbeta CDR3 regions. TCRbeta libraries were sequenced on an Illumina instrument through the immunoSEQ service. As for how the authors treated the data: IMGT annotation was used to assign V, D and J genes, and synthetic CDR3 analogues were used to correct the counts for multiplex PCR bias. In the immunoSEQ Analyzer, repertoire clonality was calculated as one minus the normalized Shannon entropy. Clonal expansion was defined using Fisher's exact test with Benjamini-Hochberg false discovery rate control and a two-tailed threshold of P<0.01. In TCRdb, the immuneACCESS table is reduced to in-frame sequences with V and J assigned. These tables do not hold every clone; where another copy was compared, an unresolved V gene accounts for under half, and the others remain unexplained. V and J calls and clone size follow that table, whereas D and trimming were derived from the DNA. The sample profile shows roughly 5,200 clones; under 75% of them were found once. Roughly 10% of the sample is taken by the ten largest.

FACS was used to sort CD4+ or CD8+ cells into naive T cells (CD45RA+) and memory T cells (CD45RO+). Two healthy control subjects provided the T cells used for TCR sequencing. For the mixed lymphocyte reactions, sorted T cell subsets left unstimulated acted as baseline controls. The Qiagen DNeasy Blood & Tissue Kit was used for extraction of genomic DNA. With regard to this clone: The clone's antigen remains unknown. Base qualities were left out, and no much larger clone turns up one base away.

The TCR originated in a human donor in good health. Recombination joined TRBV7-8 with TRBJ1-1; the D gene cannot be resolved reliably. Sequenced: memory CD8+ T cells from blood. The sample's cell subset or site, from its label and the paper: CD45RO+ memory T cells. The nucleotide sequence is given as TGTGCCAGCAGCTTAGATACCGGGGTCACTGAAGCTTTCTTT. It encodes CASSLDTGVTEAFF. With all but the CDR3 taken from the reference TRBV7-8 and TRBJ1-1 genes, the full variable domain is: GAGVSQSPRYKVAKRGQDVALRCDPISGHVSLFWYQQALGQGPEFLTYFQNEAQLDKSGLPSDRFFAERPEGSVSTLKIQRTQQEDSAVYLCASSLDTGVTEAFFGQGTRLTVV.